The rows below give T cell receptor beta chains drawn from one sample of a study of T cell changes during pregnancy in multiple sclerosis. Assay used: immunoSEQ multiplex PCR; TCRdb lists only in-frame clones, some missing. Counted here are about 42,000 clones, around 92% occurring once; the ten biggest clones make up about 0.5%. Sample: CD4+ T cells from peripheral blood mononuclear cells, taken in the second trimester of pregnancy. Every receptor here comes from a female donor in good health, enrolled as a control in a pregnancy study. CDR3s include the opening cysteine and the closing phenylalanine or tryptophan. A D gene is named only where the DNA matches it firmly. Clone size is not always given. Where it is, it says once, few, many or a class for expanded clones.

d_gene	v_gene	abundance	CDR3aa
NA	TRBV28	NA	CASSLPPENNQPQHF
NA	TRBV4-3	NA	CASSQGGQPPYEQYF
NA	TRBV15	NA	CATAITGRSPLHF
NA	TRBV7-6	NA	CASSADRNTEAFF
NA	TRBV10-3	NA	CAISESVPRQDTQETQYF
NA	TRBV7-9	NA	CASSSRDSVLGEQFF
TRBD2	TRBV2	NA	CASSIGLAYEQYF
NA	TRBV6-5	NA	CASSYSQAYEQYF
TRBD1	TRBV6-6	NA	CASSNQPGGYEQYF
NA	TRBV7-9	NA	CASSSPNRHGVNYNEQFF
NA	TRBV5-1	NA	CASTPSTGRAEAFF
NA	TRBV14	NA	CASSQVRNTEAFF
NA	TRBV11-2	NA	CASSLVQRGRGYGYTF
TRBD2	TRBV11-2	NA	CASSFLAGDRDTQYF
NA	TRBV2	NA	CASRQGLNEQFF
NA	TRBV7-2	NA	CASSLEQNTEAFF
NA	TRBV5-4	NA	CASSYRFGGMGGNTEAFF
TRBD2	TRBV5-1	NA	CASSSTTTSGRGTGELFF
NA	TRBV7-2	NA	CASSKIQGREQFF
NA	TRBV10-2	NA	CASSELVKLTHYGYTF
TRBD1	TRBV30	NA	CAWSGRTGLLSEQYF
NA	TRBV6-5	NA	CASSYSLGGGSYEQYF
NA	TRBV7-3	NA	CASSERRNTEAFF
TRBD2	TRBV2	NA	CASSDLAGGPSGSEQFF
NA	TRBV19	once	CASSLGQPLVGYTF
NA	TRBV7-9	NA	CASSLAILGLSKETQYF
TRBD1	TRBV6-5	NA	CASGLATGGFTEAFF
NA	TRBV5-8	once	CASSWIEGRGNTEAFF
NA	TRBV6-5	medium-sized	CASRRADGPEAFF
TRBD2	TRBV6-5	once	CASSYGSGGAYEQYF
NA	TRBV30	NA	CAWSPGGSGANVLTF
TRBD2	TRBV5-4	NA	CASSLRVMSGSSQETQYF
NA	TRBV7-2	NA	CAIALGSTDTQYF
NA	TRBV28	NA	CASSFGPRGEETQYF
TRBD1	TRBV10-3	NA	CASEPGQNSPLHF
NA	TRBV11-2	NA	CASSLSQTGNTIYF
NA	TRBV18	few	CASSRPSGSEAFF
TRBD1	TRBV11-3	NA	CASSLEGDRGGGYTF
NA	TRBV20-1	NA	CSAQGLGGYTF
TRBD1	TRBV27	NA	CASSRDRITDTQYF
NA	TRBV2	NA	CASRFRVSYTEAFF
TRBD1	TRBV19	NA	CASSIIVGTGHNEQFF
NA	TRBV6-6	NA	CATQAGSYNEQFF
NA	TRBV14	NA	CASSLQGKTYEQYF
NA	TRBV28	NA	CASSPIYRTITYGYTF
TRBD2	TRBV12-5	NA	CASGPDSGGSDTQYF
NA	TRBV9	NA	CASSVGTTNYEQYF
NA	TRBV27	once	CASSLSMGAQFF
TRBD2	TRBV7-2	NA	CASSLGAGGTGELFF
TRBD1	TRBV5-5	NA	CASSSRDRPTDTQYF
TRBD2	TRBV27	NA	CASSLYLAGLTREQYF
NA	TRBV4-3	NA	CASSQNWEITEAFF
NA	TRBV7-7	NA	CASSLSSTDTQYF
TRBD2	TRBV2	NA	CASTLRGGAYEQYF
TRBD1	TRBV7-9	NA	CASSPPLGTDEIDTQYF
NA	TRBV11-3	NA	CASSPLTNTGELFF